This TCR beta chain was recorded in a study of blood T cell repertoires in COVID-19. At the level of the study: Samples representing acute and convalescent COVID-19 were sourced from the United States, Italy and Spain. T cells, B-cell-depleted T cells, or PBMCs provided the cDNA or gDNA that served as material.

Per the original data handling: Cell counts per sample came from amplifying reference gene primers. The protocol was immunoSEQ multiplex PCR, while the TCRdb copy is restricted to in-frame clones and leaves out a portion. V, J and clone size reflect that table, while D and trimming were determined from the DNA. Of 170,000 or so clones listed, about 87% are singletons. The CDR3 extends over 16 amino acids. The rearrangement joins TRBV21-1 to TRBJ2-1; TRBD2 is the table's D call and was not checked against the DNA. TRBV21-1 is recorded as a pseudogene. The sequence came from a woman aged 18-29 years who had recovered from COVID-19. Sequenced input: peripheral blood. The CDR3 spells CASSYGAGGRRNEQFF. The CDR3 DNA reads TGTGCCAGCAGCTACGGGGCGGGCGGGAGACGAAATGAGCAGTTCTTC.